Sequencing of this T cell receptor (beta chain) was carried out in a study of neurological immune-mediated disorders. At least ten counts were recorded for this clonotype. The team produced cDNA through 5'RACE using 10-nucleotide random UMIs. TCRdb used MiXCR to reprocess the 5' RACE reads, holding one entry per CDR3 protein. The data show fewer than 55,000 distinct CDR3 sequences, with about 6% seen just once and around 0.6% held by the top ten. The sequenced sample consisted of CD4+ T cells from blood. The receptor's source is a woman in her thirties or forties in good health.

Here the CDR3 DNA reads TGCGCCAGCTTTACGGGAGACTACCAAGAGACCCAGTACTTC. Its translation is CASFTGDYQETQYF. The V and J genes are TRBV5-1 and TRBJ2-5; D is perhaps TRBD2 (6 bases). Per the germline V gene, CDR1 is SGHRS and CDR2 is YFSETQ. V was pared by 7 bases and J by 0 bases, with 13 bases between. This CDR3 is 14 amino acids long.